Included here is one T cell receptor (beta chain) sequence, with context. Its antigen is undetermined. The sample holds other DNA sequences that translate to the same CDR3. The sample comes from a study of shared clonotypes between healthy human individuals. Study results and limitations: Apart from blood, nothing was sampled; tissue repertoires likely differ. Rarefaction indicated that sorted-subset sequencing remained incomplete although depth was large.

Donors, without exception, were Caucasian adults residing in Nashville, Tennessee. Per germline, CDR1 LNHDA and CDR2 SQIVND (reference sequence). The CDR3 extends over 14 amino acids. Deletions cut 3 bases from V and 2 bases from J, with 10 bases between. The data were produced by immunoSEQ multiplex PCR, yet TCRdb's version contains in-frame clones alone and is incomplete. The sample has 2 million to 2.5 million clones, approximately 95% seen once. The chain employs TRBV19 and TRBJ2-5; possibly TRBD2 for D (6 bases). The sample was naive CD4+ T cells sorted from blood. The subset denotes: CD45RA+ positively selected. The sequence was obtained from a man between 18 and 29 years old in good health. The chain's CDR3 is CASSIAGLQETQYF. For the CDR3, the DNA is TGTGCCAGTAGTATTGCCGGACTACAAGAGACCCAGTACTTC.